One and the same sample provided the 26 T cell receptor beta chains below, sequenced in a study of T cell changes during pregnancy in multiple sclerosis. Only in-frame clones appear in the TCRdb table, and some are missing; sequencing was by immunoSEQ multiplex PCR. The data hold about 97,000 clones, with 90% observed a single time. Sequenced material: peripheral blood, taken in the second trimester of pregnancy. The source of these receptors is a female donor in good health, enrolled as a control in a pregnancy study.

This rearrangement joins TRBV11-3 to TRBJ1-2; 8 bases map to TRBD1. The J segment lost 3 bases and the V segment lost 2 bases, leaving 17 bases of the junction unmatched. CDR1 and CDR2 (germline): SGHNT, YENEEA. CDR3 size: 19 residues. Here the CDR3 reads CASSLTRDRRGWGHYGYTF. The CDR3 bases are TGTGCCAGCAGCTTAACACGGGACAGGCGGGGATGGGGCCACTATGGCTACACCTTC.

The chain carries TRBV27 and TRBJ1-1, with 9 bases aligning to TRBD1. Trimming cost V 3 bases and J 3 bases; bases outside gene matches: 23. This CDR3 comprises 21 residues. The germline gives CDR1 MNHEY, CDR2 SMNVEV (reference sequence). CDR3 residues: CASSFFNPGQGSRWGDTEAFF. The CDR3 DNA reads as TGTGCCAGCAGTTTCTTCAACCCGGGACAGGGCTCTCGCTGGGGGGACACTGAAGCTTTCTTT.

The gene calls are TRBV18 and TRBJ1-1; 7 nucleotides agree with TRBD1. This CDR3 region has 17 residues. The V gene's germline CDR1 is KGHSH and CDR2 LQKENI. Trimming took 0 bases from V and 0 from J; bases not matched to a gene: 7. The CDR3 protein is CASSPPKGAGMNTEAFF. The CDR3 DNA is TGTGCCAGCTCACCACCGAAGGGGGCCGGCATGAACACTGAAGCTTTCTTT. The full variable domain, rest sourced from reference TRBV18 and TRBJ1-1, is NAGVMQNPRHLVRRRGQEARLRCSPMKGHSHVYWYRQLPEEGLKFMVYLQKENIIDESGMPKERFSAEFPKEGPSILRIQQVVRGDSAAYFCASSPPKGAGMNTEAFFGQGTRLTVV.

The chain couples TRBV4-2 to TRBJ2-7; TRBD1 might be the D (6 bases). The V end was cut by 1 base, the J end by 3 bases, with 13 bases between. CDR3 size: 15 residues. CDR1 LGHNA and CDR2 YNFKEQ come from the germline V gene. CDR3 in amino acids: CASSQVLTGVYEQYF. The CDR3 DNA sequence: TGTGCCAGCAGCCAAGTATTGACAGGAGTCTACGAGCAGTACTTC.

The gene calls are TRBV9 and TRBJ2-2, with 15 nucleotides matching TRBD2. Losses at the gene ends were 4 bases for V and 5 bases for J; bases not matched to a gene: 12. Germline CDR1 and CDR2: SGDLS and YYNGEE. This CDR3 region has 19 residues. The CDR3 nucleotides are TGTGCCAGCAGCCCCCGGACTAGCGGGAGGGGCGGTGGGACCGGGGAGCTGTTTTTT. This translates into CASSPRTSGRGGGTGELFF.

The chain carries TRBV15 and TRBJ1-1; 9 nucleotides match TRBD1. This CDR3 spans 16 amino acids. The V and J ends lost 2 bases and 11 bases, in that order; junction bases with no gene match: 15. Looked up from germline, CDR1 is LNHNV and CDR2 is YYDKDF (reference sequence). CDR3 region: CATSRHGRGQGLQAFF. The CDR3 region has the DNA TGTGCCACCAGCAGACACGGTAGGGGACAGGGACTACAGGCTTTCTTT.

The gene calls are TRBV6-5 and TRBJ2-5; TRBD2 aligns across 7 bases. The CDR3 sequence is 15 residues long. Germline V gene sequence: CDR1 MNHEY, CDR2 SVGAGI. Trimming took 0 bases from V and 4 from J; bases not matched to a gene: 5. The CDR3 nucleotides are TGTGCCAGCAGTTACTCGGGGGGGTCGGGAGAGACCCAGTACTTC. This translates into CASSYSGGSGETQYF.

The chain is built from TRBV28 and TRBJ2-5, with TRBD1 matching over 7 bases. The V and J ends lost 7 bases and 4 bases, in that order; junction bases with no gene match: 3. The CDR3 is made up of 12 amino acids. Looked up from germline, CDR1 is MDHEN and CDR2 is SYDVKM. DNA of the CDR3: TGTGCCAGCACCCCAGGGGGAGAGACCCAGTACTTC. Its protein product is CASTPGGETQYF.

The chain carries TRBV5-6 and TRBJ2-3, with 11 bases lining up with TRBD2. CDR1 SGHDT and CDR2 YYEEEE come from the germline V gene. This CDR3 comprises 15 residues. The V gene end was trimmed by 3 bases and the J gene end by 2 bases; junction bases not matched to a gene: 2. The CDR3: CASSSSGRFTDTQYF. The CDR3 nucleotides read TGTGCCAGCAGCTCTAGCGGGAGGTTCACAGATACGCAGTATTTT.

The chain employs TRBV7-9 and TRBJ1-1, with D hard to call. Germline CDR1 SEHNR, CDR2 FQNEAQ (reference sequence). The V gene lost 1 base and the J gene lost 10 bases, with 13 bases spanning the gap. The CDR3 spans 13 residues. DNA for the CDR3: TGTGCCAGCAGCTTAGGAGACGGACTAGGAGCTTTCTTT. Translation gives CASSLGDGLGAFF.

The DNA of the CDR3 is TGCGCCAGCAGCCAAGCAGGGACTCCCAAAAACATTCAGTACTTC. The encoded protein is CASSQAGTPKNIQYF. The chain combines TRBV4-1 with TRBJ2-4; TRBD2 is a possible D gene (6 bases). The CDR3 is 15 residues long. V lost 1 base, J lost 2 bases, and 9 bases lay in between. Germline CDR1 is MGHRA and CDR2 is YSYEKL.

This sequence joins TRBV6-5 and TRBJ1-2; 9 nucleotides agree with TRBD1. With V trimmed by 4 bases and J by 2 bases, 5 bases remained unmatched. Germline V gives CDR1 MNHEY, CDR2 SVGAGI. The CDR3 is 15 amino acids. Written as DNA, the CDR3 is TGTGCCAGCAGTTCATGGACAGGGGCGAACTATGGCTACACCTTC. Protein product: CASSSWTGANYGYTF.

The chain employs TRBV5-4 and TRBJ1-2; no firm D call. CDR3 length equals 12 residues. Trimming took off 0 bases at V and 4 bases at J, with 4 bases between the two ends. Germline V gene data show CDR1 as SGHNT and CDR2 as YYREEE (reference sequence). The CDR3, as DNA: TGTGCCAGCAGCTTGGCGGGCTATGGCTACACCTTC. Residues: CASSLAGYGYTF.

This clone was seen more than once but under ten times. V is TRBV7-2 and J is TRBJ2-4; D is unclear. V was pared by 5 bases and J by 1 base, with 6 bases between. Germline CDR1 and CDR2: SGHTA and FQGNSA. The CDR3 totals 13 residues. The CDR3 is CASSPRAKNIQYF. In DNA form, the CDR3 reads TGTGCCAGCAGCCCCAGGGCCAAAAACATTCAGTACTTC.

The chain is built from TRBV7-2 and TRBJ1-2; D may be TRBD1 (5 bases). This CDR3 comprises 13 residues. V lost 3 bases to trimming and J lost 1 base, with 6 bases between them. The germline V gene has CDR1 SGHTA and CDR2 FQGNSA. CDR3 region: CASSFDSNYGYTF. CDR3 bases: TGTGCCAGCAGCTTCGACAGTAACTATGGCTACACCTTC.

The chain has TRBV7-8 and TRBJ2-1, with a tentative D call TRBD2 (6 bases). The CDR3 consists of 14 residues. The V and J ends lost 5 bases and 7 bases respectively, with 15 bases between them. CDR1 SGHVS and CDR2 FQNEAQ come from the germline V gene. CDR3 sequence: CASSPVGSVNEQFF. In nucleotides, the CDR3 is TGTGCCAGCAGCCCGGTCGGGAGCGTTAATGAGCAGTTCTTC.

The chain carries TRBV4-1 and TRBJ2-7, with 9 positions matching TRBD1. The CDR3 extends over 14 amino acids. Germline V CDR1 and CDR2: MGHRA, YSYEKL. V gave up 3 bases and J gave up 3 bases; unmatched junction bases: 3. The CDR3 DNA reads TGCGCCAGCAGCCACCGGGACAGGGTCTACGAGCAGTACTTC. Amino acid sequence: CASSHRDRVYEQYF.

J is TRBJ2-3 and V is TRBV5-4; 11 nucleotides agree with TRBD2. The trim removed 5 bases at V and 3 bases at J, leaving 5 bases unmatched. CDR1 is SGHNT, CDR2 YYREEE, per germline (reference sequence). The CDR3 is 15 residues long. CDR3 in amino acids: CASRPGLAETDTQYF. The CDR3 nucleotides read TGTGCCAGCAGGCCGGGACTAGCGGAAACAGATACGCAGTATTTT.

This clone has just a few counts. The CDR3, as DNA: TGCGCCAGCAGCTTGACAGCGAACACTGAAGCTTTCTTT. Protein product: CASSLTANTEAFF. The rearrangement joins TRBV5-1 to TRBJ1-1; no definite D call. Trimming shortened V by 1 base and J by 1 base, and 5 bases separated the two germline ends. The V gene's germline CDR1 is SGHRS and CDR2 YFSETQ. The CDR3 has 13 residues.

This clone was seen a single time. The chain combines TRBV7-9 with TRBJ1-6; 8 nucleotides align to TRBD1. CDR1 SEHNR and CDR2 FQNEAQ come from the germline V gene (reference sequence). The CDR3 is 15 amino acids. J lost 7 bases, V lost 5 bases, and 7 bases had no gene match. For the CDR3, the DNA is TGTGCCAGCAGCCCAAGGGGACAGGAGAATTCACCCCTCCACTTT. Translated, it gives CASSPRGQENSPLHF.

The V gene is TRBV6-5, the J gene TRBJ2-2; 7 nucleotides align to TRBD1. This CDR3 has 14 residues. Germline values: CDR1 MNHEY, CDR2 SVGAGI. V shed 4 bases and J 7 bases; nucleotides not matched to a gene: 6. The CDR3 DNA reads TGTGCCAGCAGTTCCACAGGGGTGGGCGGGGAGCTGTTTTTT. Amino acids: CASSSTGVGGELFF.

This chain uses TRBV6-1 with TRBJ1-5; D is unresolved. Germline V gene sequence: CDR1 MNHNS, CDR2 SASEGT. This CDR3 region has 14 residues. The CDR3 here is CVIGGYGTDQPQHF. The DNA of the CDR3 is TGTGTCATTGGAGGGTACGGAACGGATCAGCCCCAGCATTTT.

This chain connects TRBV15 to TRBJ1-3; the D gene is possibly TRBD1 (6 bases). The CDR3 is 16 residues long. Trimming stripped 0 bases from V and 2 bases from J, with 11 bases between. Germline V CDR1 and CDR2: LNHNV, YYDKDF (reference sequence). In DNA form, the CDR3 reads TGTGCCACCAGCAGAGACAGGGGTTTTACTGGAAACACCATATATTTT. Amino acids: CATSRDRGFTGNTIYF.

The genes are TRBV7-2 and TRBJ1-4, with 9 nucleotides matching TRBD1. Germline assignment: CDR1 SGHTA and CDR2 FQGNSA. V dropped 4 bases and J dropped 6; count of bases not matched to a gene: 3. The CDR3 has 14 residues. The CDR3 bases are TGTGCCAGCAGCTCAGACAGGGGGGATGAAAAACTGTTTTTT. Translated, it gives CASSSDRGDEKLFF.

This chain uses TRBV5-5 with TRBJ2-3; D may be TRBD2 (5 bases). The CDR3 sequence is 16 residues long. Germline lookup yields CDR1 SGHKS and CDR2 YYEKEE (reference sequence). V lost 6 bases, J lost 2 bases, and 19 bases lay in between. The DNA of the CDR3 is TGTGCCAGCAACTCCGGTCTGAGCGGTCACACAGATACGCAGTATTTT. Its translation is CASNSGLSGHTDTQYF.

As to this clone: This sample also contains other DNA sequences that code for the same CDR3. The chain recombines TRBV18 with TRBJ1-3, with 9 bases identical to TRBD1. Trimming took 2 bases from V and 1 from J; bases not matched to a gene: 0. The CDR3 covers 15 residues. Looked up from germline, CDR1 is KGHSH and CDR2 is LQKENI. The CDR3 loop reads CASSPGQGSGNTIYF. The CDR3 DNA is TGTGCCAGCTCACCAGGACAGGGGTCTGGAAACACCATATATTTT. Complete variable domain (other parts from reference TRBV18 and TRBJ1-3): NAGVMQNPRHLVRRRGQEARLRCSPMKGHSHVYWYRQLPEEGLKFMVYLQKENIIDESGMPKERFSAEFPKEGPSILRIQQVVRGDSAAYFCASSPGQGSGNTIYFGEGSWLTVV.